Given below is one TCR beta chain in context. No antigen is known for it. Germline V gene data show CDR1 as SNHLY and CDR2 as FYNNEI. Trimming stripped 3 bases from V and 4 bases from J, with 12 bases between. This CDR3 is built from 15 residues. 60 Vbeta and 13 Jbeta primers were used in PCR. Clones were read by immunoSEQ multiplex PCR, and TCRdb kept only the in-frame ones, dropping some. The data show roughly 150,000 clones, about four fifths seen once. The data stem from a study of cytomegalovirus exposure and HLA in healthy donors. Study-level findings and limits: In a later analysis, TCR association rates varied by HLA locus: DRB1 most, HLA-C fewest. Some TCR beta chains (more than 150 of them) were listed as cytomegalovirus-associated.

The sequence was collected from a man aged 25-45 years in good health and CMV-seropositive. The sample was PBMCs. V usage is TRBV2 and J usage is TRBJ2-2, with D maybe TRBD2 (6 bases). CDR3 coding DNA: TGTGCCAGCAGTGAGGTCGGGGGTTCCACCGGGGAGCTGTTTTTT. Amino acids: CASSEVGGSTGELFF.